This TCR beta chain came from a study of shared clonotypes between healthy human individuals. Only CD45RO-negative cells positively selected for CCR7 counted as naive CD8 cells, so terminally differentiated effector memory CD45RA+ cells were excluded. In the original processing: Junction-only sequences without quality scores were provided by ImmunoSEQ, so filtering was different. The repertoire was sequenced with immunoSEQ multiplex PCR; TCRdb's copy has only in-frame clones and lacks some. D and trimming were read from the DNA, whereas the V and J calls and clone size are those reported in that table. Of millions of clones listed, 85% to 95% are singletons. Germline V gene sequence: CDR1 SEHNR, CDR2 FQNEAQ (reference sequence). The CDR3 loop spans 15 amino acids. V shed 5 bases, J shed 5 bases, and the junction held 11 bases outside the gene matches. Study-level results: Rarefaction showed sorted-subset sequencing was incomplete despite large depth. Depth of sequencing was expected to influence donor clonotype sharing. Blood was the sole source, and tissue repertoires probably differ.

Note on this clone: Its antigen is unidentified.

The rearrangement links TRBV7-9 to TRBJ2-7; 8 nucleotides line up with TRBD2. The sequenced material came from naive CD8+ T cells from PBMCs. The sequence came from a man aged 18 to 29 in good health. Some clones in this sample may be carry-over from other donors' samples. The chain's CDR3 is CASSSDWTSQNEQYF. CDR3 sequence (DNA): TGTGCCAGCAGCAGCGACTGGACTAGCCAGAACGAGCAGTACTTC.